Sequencing of this T cell receptor (beta chain) was carried out in a study of T-cell reconstitution after alpha-beta-depleted transplantation in children. As it was prepared, the TCRbeta library received unique molecular identifiers. TCRdb recomputed calls from the PCR reads with MiXCR, one row per CDR3 protein. The sample records some 840,000 distinct CDR3 sequences, 15% to 20% being singletons. Germline lookup yields CDR1 SGHRS and CDR2 YFSETQ. CDR3 size: 15 residues. At least ten counts were recorded for this clonotype. The germline gene is not matched at one end of the junction; a read error may be the cause.

The chain uses TRBV5-1 and TRBJ2-7; TRBD2 agrees at 13 bases. This specimen consisted of PBMCs, mostly from graft donor cells, obtained 360 days after TCRalphabeta/CD19-depleted stem cell transplant. This clonotype was obtained from a male patient between 5 and 17 years old who had a stem cell transplant for acute lymphoblastic leukemia, so the T cells may come from the graft donor. In nucleotides, the CDR3 is TGTGCCAGCAGCTGGGGACTAGCGGGAAGCTACGAGCAGTACTTC. This codes for CASSWGLAGSYEQYF.